These T cell receptor beta chains were read from a single sample in a study of T cell clones after liver transplantation. Assay: immunoSEQ multiplex PCR; the TCRdb copy retains only in-frame clones and omits some. The sample contains tens of thousands of clones, around 70% of which appear only once. Sequencing was performed on CD4+ T cells from blood, taken at the 22-month timepoint. The source of these receptors is a human patient who received a liver transplant. Among the T cells, some may be from the graft donor. Each CDR3 is given with its conserved first and last residue.

v_call,j_call,cdr3_aa
TRBV19,TRBJ2-4,CASSQRQAGGGNIQYF
TRBV29-1,TRBJ2-7,CSVVRQGAAYEQYF
TRBV2,TRBJ1-5,CASTLDGPQHF
TRBV6-5,TRBJ1-6,CASSPQGGVAPLHF
TRBV2,TRBJ1-4,CASSVRADREELFF
TRBV7-6,TRBJ2-5,CASSSDMTQYF
TRBV9,TRBJ1-3,CASSVGLGGPGNTIYF
TRBV7-2,TRBJ2-3,CASSLGLAGGGDTQYF
TRBV5-4,TRBJ1-2,CASSLEPGGRYYGYTF
TRBV11-1,TRBJ1-2,CASSQPGQVYGYTF
TRBV5-4,TRBJ2-2,CASRPDRANTGELFF
TRBV19,TRBJ2-5,CASSTGLAGGPGQETQYF
TRBV19,TRBJ1-2,CASCDRGRDYGYTF
TRBV5-4,TRBJ1-2,CASSLGAESDYTF
TRBV6-1,TRBJ2-7,CASRGRIYEQYF
TRBV19,TRBJ1-5,CASSIYSMGNQPQHF
TRBV19,TRBJ1-6,CASSPSGFIGNSPLHF
TRBV11-2,TRBJ2-2,CASSPGRRGTGELFF
TRBV7-3,TRBJ1-1,CASSRGRGNTEAFF
TRBV5-6,TRBJ2-2,CASSFEITGELFF
TRBV28,TRBJ2-7,CASSAGAYEQYF
TRBV9,TRBJ1-6,CASSVAGQSNSPLHF
TRBV2,TRBJ2-2,CASTPNERPTGELFF
TRBV6-1,TRBJ1-6,CASSSGHNSPLHF
TRBV21-1,TRBJ2-6,CASSKEVSRSGANVLTF
TRBV18,TRBJ2-3,CASSPPTPTDTQYF
TRBV29-1,TRBJ2-3,CSVEVGTRRTDTQYF
TRBV29-1,TRBJ1-5,CSVGDRGNQPQHF
TRBV6-1,TRBJ2-5,CASRTGVEETQYF
TRBV2,TRBJ1-1,CASSEEGGRRGTEAFF
TRBV18,TRBJ2-1,CASSPTTPPYNEQFF
TRBV7-2,TRBJ2-2,CASSLTRGGAGELFF
TRBV11-2,TRBJ2-1,CASRRTSGGWNEQFF
TRBV7-3,TRBJ2-1,CASSLSPRVNEQFF
TRBV5-1,TRBJ2-2,CASSLEPVKPIGELFF
TRBV10-2,TRBJ2-3,CASSEWLGTDTQYF
TRBV19,TRBJ1-1,CASSKNTEAFF
TRBV2,TRBJ2-5,CASKRTGALQETQYF
TRBV5-6,TRBJ2-3,CASNGAVTNTDTQYF
TRBV5-4,TRBJ2-5,CASSPGQGQETQYF
TRBV7-2,TRBJ1-1,CAGDRVNTEAFF
TRBV19,TRBJ1-1,CASSPGMNTEAFF
TRBV29-1,TRBJ2-5,CSVADPGQGVETQYF
TRBV11-1,TRBJ2-2,CALETGGELFF